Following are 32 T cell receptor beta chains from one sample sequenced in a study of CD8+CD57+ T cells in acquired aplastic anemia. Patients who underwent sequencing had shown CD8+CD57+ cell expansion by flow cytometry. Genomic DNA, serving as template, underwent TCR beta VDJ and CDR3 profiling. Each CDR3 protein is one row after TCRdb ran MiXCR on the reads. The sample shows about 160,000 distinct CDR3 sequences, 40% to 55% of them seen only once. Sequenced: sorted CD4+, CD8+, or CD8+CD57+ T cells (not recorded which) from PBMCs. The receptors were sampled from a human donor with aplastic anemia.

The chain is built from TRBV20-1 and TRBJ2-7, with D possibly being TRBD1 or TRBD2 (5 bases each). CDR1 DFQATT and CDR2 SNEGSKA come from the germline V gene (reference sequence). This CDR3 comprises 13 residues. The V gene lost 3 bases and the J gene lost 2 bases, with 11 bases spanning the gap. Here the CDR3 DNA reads TGCAGTGCTAGGGGGGACCCCGCCTACGAGCAGTACTTC. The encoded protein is CSARGDPAYEQYF.

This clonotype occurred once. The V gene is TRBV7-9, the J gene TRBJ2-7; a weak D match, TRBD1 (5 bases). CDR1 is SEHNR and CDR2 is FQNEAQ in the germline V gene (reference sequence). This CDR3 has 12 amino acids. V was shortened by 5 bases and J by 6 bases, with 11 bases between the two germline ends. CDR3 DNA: TGTGCCAGCAGCATCGACAGTCCCGAGCAGTACTTC. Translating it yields CASSIDSPEQYF.

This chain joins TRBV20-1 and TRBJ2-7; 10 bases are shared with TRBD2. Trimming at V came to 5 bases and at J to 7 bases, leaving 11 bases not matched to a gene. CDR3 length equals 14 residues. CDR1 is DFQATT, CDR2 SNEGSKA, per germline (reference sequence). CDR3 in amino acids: CSAFGLAGVREQYF. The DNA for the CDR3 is TGCAGTGCTTTCGGGCTAGCGGGAGTACGGGAGCAGTACTTC.

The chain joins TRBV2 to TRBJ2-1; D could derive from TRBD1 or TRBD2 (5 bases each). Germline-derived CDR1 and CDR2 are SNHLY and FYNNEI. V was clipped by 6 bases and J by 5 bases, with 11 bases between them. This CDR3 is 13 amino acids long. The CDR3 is CASSWGRDNEQFF. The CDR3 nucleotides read TGTGCCAGCAGCTGGGGACGGGACAATGAGCAGTTCTTC.

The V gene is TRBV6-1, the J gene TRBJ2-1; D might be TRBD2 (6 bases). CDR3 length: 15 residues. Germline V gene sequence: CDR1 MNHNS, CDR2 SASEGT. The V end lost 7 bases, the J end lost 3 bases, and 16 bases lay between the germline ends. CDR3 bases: TGTGCCAGCAAAACAGGTAGCGGACTCTACAATGAGCAGTTCTTC. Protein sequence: CASKTGSGLYNEQFF.

The DNA of the CDR3 is TGTGCCTGGAATCCCCGGGACCTATCTAACTGGCGGGGCACTGAAGCTTTCTTT. Its translation: CAWNPRDLSNWRGTEAFF. This chain connects TRBV30 to TRBJ1-1; possible D gene TRBD1, 5 bases. Trimming left V 4 bases short and J 4 bases short, with 28 bases between. This CDR3 has 18 amino acids. Germline CDR1 reads GTSNPN; CDR2 reads SVGIG (reference sequence). The whole variable domain, filled in from reference TRBV30 and TRBJ1-1, reads SQTIHQWPATLVQPVGSPLSLECTVEGTSNPNLYWYRQAAGRGLQLLFYSVGIGQISSEVPQNLSASRPQDRQFILSSKKLLLSDSGFYLCAWNPRDLSNWRGTEAFFGQGTRLTVV.

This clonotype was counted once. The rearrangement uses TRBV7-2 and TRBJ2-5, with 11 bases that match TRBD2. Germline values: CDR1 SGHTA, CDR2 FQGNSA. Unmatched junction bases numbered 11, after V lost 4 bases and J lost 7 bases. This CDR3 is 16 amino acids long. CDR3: CASSYSDLGTSGTQYF. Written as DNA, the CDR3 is TGTGCCAGCAGCTACTCCGACCTCGGGACTAGCGGGACCCAGTACTTC.

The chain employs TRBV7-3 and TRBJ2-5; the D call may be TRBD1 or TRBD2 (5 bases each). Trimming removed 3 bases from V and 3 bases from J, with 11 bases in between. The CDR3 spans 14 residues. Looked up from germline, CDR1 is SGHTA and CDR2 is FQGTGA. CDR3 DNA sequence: TGTGCCAGCAGCTTGGGACGCACAGAAGAGACCCAGTACTTC. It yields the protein CASSLGRTEETQYF.

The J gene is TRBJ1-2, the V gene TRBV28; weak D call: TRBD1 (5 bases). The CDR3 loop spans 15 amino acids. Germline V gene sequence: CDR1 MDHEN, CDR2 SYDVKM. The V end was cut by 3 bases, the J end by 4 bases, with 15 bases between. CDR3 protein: CASSLPFGGTYGYTF. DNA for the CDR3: TGTGCCAGCAGTTTGCCTTTCGGGGGGACCTATGGCTACACCTTC.

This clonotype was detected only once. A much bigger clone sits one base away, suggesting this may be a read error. The CDR3 here is CAWSQADSYEQYF. In nucleotides, the CDR3 is TGTGCCTGGAGTCAGGCGGATTCCTACGAGCAGTACTTC. The V and J genes are TRBV30 and TRBJ2-7; D remains unclear. Between the trimmed V and J ends, which lost 2 bases and 1 base, there was a span of 9 bases. Germline CDR1 reads GTSNPN; CDR2 reads SVGIG (reference sequence). The CDR3 contains 13 residues.

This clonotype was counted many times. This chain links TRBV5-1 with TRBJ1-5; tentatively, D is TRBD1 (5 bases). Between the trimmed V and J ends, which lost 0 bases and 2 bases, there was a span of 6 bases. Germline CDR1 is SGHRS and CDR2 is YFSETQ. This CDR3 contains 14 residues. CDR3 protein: CASSLGGGNQPQHF. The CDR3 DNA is TGCGCCAGCAGCTTGGGAGGGGGCAATCAGCCCCAGCATTTT.

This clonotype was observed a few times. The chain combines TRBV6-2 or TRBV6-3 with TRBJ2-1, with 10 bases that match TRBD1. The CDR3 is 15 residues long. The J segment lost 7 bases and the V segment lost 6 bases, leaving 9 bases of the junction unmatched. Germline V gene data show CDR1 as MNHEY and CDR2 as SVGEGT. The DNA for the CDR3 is TGTGCCAGCAGCACCGGGACAGGGGATCGTAATGAGCAGTTCTTC. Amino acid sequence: CASSTGTGDRNEQFF.

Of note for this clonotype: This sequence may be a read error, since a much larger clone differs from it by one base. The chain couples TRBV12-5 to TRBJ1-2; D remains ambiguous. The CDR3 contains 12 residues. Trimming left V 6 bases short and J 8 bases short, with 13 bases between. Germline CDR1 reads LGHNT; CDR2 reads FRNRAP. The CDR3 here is CASGRGLGGYTF. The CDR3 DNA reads TGTGCTAGTGGCCGAGGACTCGGCGGCTACACCTTC.

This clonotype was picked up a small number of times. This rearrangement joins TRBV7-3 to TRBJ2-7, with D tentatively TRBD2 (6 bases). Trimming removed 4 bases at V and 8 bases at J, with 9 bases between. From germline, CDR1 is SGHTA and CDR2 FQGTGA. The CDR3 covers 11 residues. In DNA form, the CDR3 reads TGTGCCAGCAGCTCGGGGGTCCAGCAGTACTTC. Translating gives CASSSGVQQYF.

CDR3 residues: CSARDARGRNDEQYF. The CDR3 coding sequence is TGCAGTGCTAGAGATGCGCGAGGGAGGAACGACGAGCAGTACTTC. The J gene is TRBJ2-5, the V gene TRBV20-1; perhaps TRBD2 as D (6 bases). The better agreement between TRBJ2-7 and the DNA end casts doubt on the J call. CDR1 DFQATT and CDR2 SNEGSKA come from the germline V gene (reference sequence). The CDR3 length is 15 residues.

In DNA, the CDR3 is TGTGCCAGCAGCTCCGAGCATAACAATGAGCAGTTCTTC. It encodes CASSSEHNNEQFF. The V call is TRBV7-2, the J call TRBJ2-1; D is ambiguous. The CDR3 is 13 residues long. Between the trimmed V and J ends, which lost 4 bases and 5 bases, there was a span of 9 bases. Germline CDR1 and CDR2: SGHTA and FQGNSA.

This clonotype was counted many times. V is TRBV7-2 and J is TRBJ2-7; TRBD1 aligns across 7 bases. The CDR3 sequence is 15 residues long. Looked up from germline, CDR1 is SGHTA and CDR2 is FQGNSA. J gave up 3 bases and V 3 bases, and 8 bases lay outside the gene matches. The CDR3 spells CASSLGQIILYEQYF. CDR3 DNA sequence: TGTGCCAGCAGCTTGGGACAGATTATTCTCTACGAGCAGTACTTC.

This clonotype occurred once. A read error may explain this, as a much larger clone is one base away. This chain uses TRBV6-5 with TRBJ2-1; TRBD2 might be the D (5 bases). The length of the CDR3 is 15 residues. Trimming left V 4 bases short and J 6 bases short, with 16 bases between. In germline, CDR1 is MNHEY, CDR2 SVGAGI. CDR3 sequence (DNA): TGTGCCAGCAGTTTGGACGGGATCGACTGCAATGAGCAGTTCTTC. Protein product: CASSLDGIDCNEQFF.

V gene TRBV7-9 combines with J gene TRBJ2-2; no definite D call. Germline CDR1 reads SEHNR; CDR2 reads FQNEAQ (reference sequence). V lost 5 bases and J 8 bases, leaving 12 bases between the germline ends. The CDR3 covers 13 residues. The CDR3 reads CASSTPRSGELFF. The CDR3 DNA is TGTGCCAGCAGCACTCCCAGGTCGGGGGAGCTGTTTTTT. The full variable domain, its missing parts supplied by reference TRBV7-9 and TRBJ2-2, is DTGVSQNPRHKITKRGQNVTFRCDPISEHNRLYWYRQTLGQGPEFLTYFQNEAQLEKSRLLSDRFSAERPKGSFSTLEIQRTEQGDSAMYLCASSTPRSGELFFGEGSRLTVL.

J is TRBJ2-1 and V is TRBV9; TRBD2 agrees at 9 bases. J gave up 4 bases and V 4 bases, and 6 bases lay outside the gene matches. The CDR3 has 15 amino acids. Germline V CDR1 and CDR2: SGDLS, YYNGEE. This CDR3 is CASSFGLASYNEQFF. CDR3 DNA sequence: TGTGCCAGCAGCTTCGGACTAGCGTCGTACAATGAGCAGTTCTTC.

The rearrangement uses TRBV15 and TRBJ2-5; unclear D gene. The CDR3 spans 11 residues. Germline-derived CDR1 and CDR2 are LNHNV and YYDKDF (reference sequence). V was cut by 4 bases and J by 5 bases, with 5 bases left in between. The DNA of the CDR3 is TGTGCCACCAGCACGAGGGAGACCCAGTACTTC. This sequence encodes CATSTRETQYF.

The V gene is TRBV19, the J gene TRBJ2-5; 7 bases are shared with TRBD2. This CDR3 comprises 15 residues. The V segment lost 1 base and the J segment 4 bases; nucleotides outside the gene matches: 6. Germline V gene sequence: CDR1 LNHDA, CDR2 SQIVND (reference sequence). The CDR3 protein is CASSIGASGGETQYF. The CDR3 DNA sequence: TGTGCCAGTAGTATAGGAGCTAGCGGAGGAGAGACCCAGTACTTC.

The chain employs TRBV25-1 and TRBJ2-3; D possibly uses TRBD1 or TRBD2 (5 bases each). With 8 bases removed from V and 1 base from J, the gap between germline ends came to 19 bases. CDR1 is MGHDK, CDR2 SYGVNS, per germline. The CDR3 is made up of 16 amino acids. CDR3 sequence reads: CASGPTRDPRTDTQYF. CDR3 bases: TGTGCCAGCGGTCCTACCCGGGACCCCCGCACAGATACGCAGTATTTT.

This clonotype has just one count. CDR3 loop: CSVEDGGWYGYTF. DNA for the CDR3: TGCAGCGTTGAAGACGGGGGGTGGTATGGCTACACCTTC. V and J are TRBV29-1 and TRBJ1-2; D might be TRBD1 (5 bases). Trimming removed 0 bases from V and 5 bases from J, with 10 bases in between. Per germline, CDR1 SQVTM and CDR2 ANQGSEA. The CDR3 contains 13 residues.

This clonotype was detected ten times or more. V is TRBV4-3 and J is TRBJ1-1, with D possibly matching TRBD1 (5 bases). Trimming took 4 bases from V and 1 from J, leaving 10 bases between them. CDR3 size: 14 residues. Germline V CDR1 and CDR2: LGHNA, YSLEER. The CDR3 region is CASSLGHGNTEAFF. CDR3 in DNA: TGCGCCAGCAGCCTGGGGCATGGGAACACTGAAGCTTTCTTT.

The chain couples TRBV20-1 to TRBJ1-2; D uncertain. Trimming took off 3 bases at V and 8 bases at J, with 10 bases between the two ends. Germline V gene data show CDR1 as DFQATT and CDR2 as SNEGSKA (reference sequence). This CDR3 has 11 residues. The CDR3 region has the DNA TGCAGTGCTAGGGGGTCTGGCGGCTACACCTTC. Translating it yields CSARGSGGYTF.

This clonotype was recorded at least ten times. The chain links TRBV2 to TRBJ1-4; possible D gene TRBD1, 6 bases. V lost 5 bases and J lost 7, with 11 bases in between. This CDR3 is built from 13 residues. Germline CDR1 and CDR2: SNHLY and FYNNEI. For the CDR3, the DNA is TGTGCCAGCAGTCCGGGGGCGTCTGAAAAACTGTTTTTT. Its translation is CASSPGASEKLFF.

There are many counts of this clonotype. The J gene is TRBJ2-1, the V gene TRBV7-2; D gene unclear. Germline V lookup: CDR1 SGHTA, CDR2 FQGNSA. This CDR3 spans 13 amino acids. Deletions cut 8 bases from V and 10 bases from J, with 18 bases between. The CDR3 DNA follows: TGTGCCAGCTCAACGAGGCTGCGCGGCGAGCAGTTCTTC. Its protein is CASSTRLRGEQFF. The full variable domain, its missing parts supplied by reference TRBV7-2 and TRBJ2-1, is GAGVSQSPSNKVTEKGKDVELRCDPISGHTALYWYRQSLGQGLEFLIYFQGNSAPDKSGLPSDRFSAERTGGSVSTLTIQRTQQEDSAVYLCASSTRLRGEQFFGPGTRLTVL.

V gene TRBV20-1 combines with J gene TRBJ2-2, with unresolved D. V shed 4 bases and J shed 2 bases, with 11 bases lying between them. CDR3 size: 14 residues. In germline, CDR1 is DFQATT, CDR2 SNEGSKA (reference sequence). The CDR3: CSAIDSANTGELFF. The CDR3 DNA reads TGCAGTGCTATAGACTCCGCTAACACCGGGGAGCTGTTTTTT.

CDR3 DNA: TGTGCCAGCAACTGGGGAGGCTCTTACGAGCAGTACTTC. This gives the protein CASNWGGSYEQYF. V is TRBV2 and J is TRBJ2-7, with D tentatively TRBD2 (6 bases). The CDR3 has 13 amino acids. The V and J ends lost 7 bases and 4 bases respectively, with 14 bases between them. Germline values: CDR1 SNHLY, CDR2 FYNNEI.

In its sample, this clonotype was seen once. CDR3 nucleotide sequence: TGTGCCAGCAGTCAACAGGGAGCAAACTACGAGCAGTACTTC. Amino acids: CASSQQGANYEQYF. The chain links TRBV7-9 to TRBJ2-7; D may be TRBD1 (6 bases). Germline V gene data show CDR1 as SEHNR and CDR2 as FQNEAQ (reference sequence). The V and J ends lost 6 bases and 3 bases respectively, with 15 bases between them. The CDR3 is 14 amino acids.

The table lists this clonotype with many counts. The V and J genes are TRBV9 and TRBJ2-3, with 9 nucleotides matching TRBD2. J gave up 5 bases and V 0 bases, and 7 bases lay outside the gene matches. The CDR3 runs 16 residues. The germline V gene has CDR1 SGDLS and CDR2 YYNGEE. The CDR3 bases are TGTGCCAGCAGCGTAGGGTTAGCGGGAGTGGAAGATACGCAGTATTTT. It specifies CASSVGLAGVEDTQYF.